Listed here are 8 T cell receptor beta chains from one sample, sequenced in a study of cytomegalovirus exposure and HLA in healthy donors. The study ran its PCR with 60 Vbeta and 13 Jbeta primers. Data came from immunoSEQ multiplex PCR; TCRdb stores just in-frame clones and leaves some out. The sample has about 59,000 clones, around 83% seen once. What was sequenced was PBMCs. The receptor set was obtained from a human donor in good health.

The chain links TRBV11-3 to TRBJ2-5; D not certain. The CDR3 covers 13 residues. V was clipped by 0 bases and J by 9 bases, with 11 bases between them. The germline V gene has CDR1 SGHNT and CDR2 YENEEA. CDR3 protein: CASSLDRYSAQYF. The DNA for the CDR3 is TGTGCCAGCAGCTTAGACCGGTACTCGGCCCAGTACTTC.

The chain links TRBV6-4 to TRBJ2-2; unclear D gene. The length of the CDR3 is 14 residues. Germline-derived CDR1 and CDR2 are MRHNA and SNTAGT. The ends were cut back, 2 bases at V and 4 bases at J, with 8 bases in the middle. For the CDR3, the DNA is TGTGCCAGCAGTGACAGGCCAGGCACCGGGGAGCTGTTTTTT. It codes for CASSDRPGTGELFF.

This sequence joins TRBV19 and TRBJ2-7; 8 bases agree with TRBD2. The CDR3 extends over 15 amino acids. The V gene's germline CDR1 is LNHDA and CDR2 SQIVND (reference sequence). With V trimmed by 2 bases and J by 4 bases, 7 bases remained unmatched. The CDR3 coding sequence is TGTGCCAGTAGTATAAGCGGGGGTAAAGCTTACGAGCAGTACTTC. It is translated as CASSISGGKAYEQYF.

The V gene is TRBV6-1, the J gene TRBJ2-3; 8 bases agree with TRBD2. Germline V CDR1 and CDR2: MNHNS, SASEGT. CDR3 length equals 14 residues. V shed 5 bases, J shed 4 bases, and the junction held 5 bases outside the gene matches. The CDR3 DNA follows: TGTGCCAGCAGTACAGGACTAGCCCCAGATACGCAGTATTTT. It encodes CASSTGLAPDTQYF.

V and J are TRBV2 and TRBJ1-5; D not certain. Trimming pared 4 bases from V and 5 bases from J, leaving 9 bases between. Germline CDR1 and CDR2: SNHLY and FYNNEI. This CDR3 comprises 13 residues. The CDR3: CASSGQEDQPQHF. DNA for the CDR3: TGTGCCAGCAGTGGGCAGGAAGATCAGCCCCAGCATTTT. The complete variable domain, with remaining parts taken from reference TRBV2 and TRBJ1-5, reads EPEVTQTPSHQVTQMGQEVILRCVPISNHLYFYWYRQILGQKVEFLVSFYNNEISEKSEIFDDQFSVERPDGSNFTLKIRSTKLEDSAMYFCASSGQEDQPQHFGDGTRLSIL.

Comments on this clone: Germline and junction disagree at one end, which may indicate a read error. The CDR3 loop is CASSLAGGGETQYF. The CDR3 nucleotides read TGTGCCAGCAGCCTAGCGGGGGGGGGAGAGACCCAGTACTTC. The rearrangement links TRBV7-2 to TRBJ2-5; 12 bases align to TRBD2. Germline CDR1 SGHTA, CDR2 FQGNSA. The CDR3 runs to 14 residues.

V is TRBV4-3 and J is TRBJ1-1, with 9 bases identical to TRBD1. Trimming took 1 base from V and 4 from J; bases not matched to a gene: 13. In germline, CDR1 is LGHNA, CDR2 YSLEER. This CDR3 comprises 18 residues. The CDR3 is CASSQALQGARLVTEAFF. The DNA for the CDR3 is TGCGCCAGCAGCCAAGCCTTACAGGGGGCAAGATTAGTCACTGAAGCTTTCTTT.

The sample holds a few counts of this clone. The chain employs TRBV6-4 and TRBJ1-5, with D unclear. Germline values: CDR1 MRHNA, CDR2 SNTAGT. CDR3 length: 13 residues. With 2 bases removed from V and 9 bases from J, the gap between germline ends came to 11 bases. CDR3 DNA sequence: TGTGCCAGCAGTGACCCAACAGCGGGGCCCCAGCATTTT. This codes for CASSDPTAGPQHF.